This TCR beta chain was sequenced during a study of regulatory T cells in long-lasting Graves disease. Time point defined: persistent/refractory GD, antithyroid drugs over 5 years with positive TRAb. RNA extracted from PBMCs served as the sequencing template. The patients were enrolled through endocrinology in Xi'an, China. This clonotype was seen only a few times. Antigen unknown. Germline CDR1 is SEHNR and CDR2 is FQNEAQ (reference sequence). Trimming pared 4 bases from V and 6 bases from J, leaving 16 bases between. The CDR3 runs 14 residues. The authors built TCR beta libraries using iRepertoire HTBI primers and Arm-PCR of CDR3 regions. Original data processing: Throughout the samples, researchers identified about 62 TRBV and approximately 13 TRBJ segments. TCRdb passed the multiplex PCR reads through MiXCR, listing each CDR3 protein once. The V and J calls reflect TCRdb's pipeline rather than the authors' work. Of 300,000 to 500,000 distinct CDR3 sequences listed, 20% were seen once; the top ten hold around 21%.

Study-wide results and limits: TCR diversity was lower in persistent Graves' patients than in newly diagnosed ones.

The chain links TRBV7-9 to TRBJ2-7; D not resolved. The sequences come from peripheral blood mononuclear cells (PBMCs), collected when the disease was refractory, from a patient treated with antithyroid drugs. This clonotype was obtained from a female donor with Graves disease. The CDR3 DNA is TGTGCCAGCAGCTATAACGCAAAAATCGGCGAGCAGTACTTC. It is translated as CASSYNAKIGEQYF. Supplemented by reference TRBV7-9 and TRBJ2-7, the full variable domain reads DTGVSQNPRHKITKRGQNVTFRCDPISEHNRLYWYRQTLGQGPEFLTYFQNEAQLEKSRLLSDRFSAERPKGSFSTLEIQRTEQGDSAMYLCASSYNAKIGEQYFGPGTRLTVT.